This entry lists 7 T cell receptor beta chains sequenced from one sample in a study of cytomegalovirus exposure and HLA in healthy donors. 60 Vbeta and 13 Jbeta primers were used in PCR. Sequencing was performed with immunoSEQ multiplex PCR; in TCRdb, only in-frame clones are kept and a portion is missing. The sample table includes 100,000 or so clones. The sequencing input was PBMCs. These receptors were obtained from a man between 45 and 60 years old in good health and CMV-seronegative.

CDR3 protein: CAWSSKAGIVFNEQFF. In nucleotides, the CDR3 is TGTGCCTGGAGTAGTAAAGCGGGGATAGTATTTAATGAGCAGTTCTTC. The rearrangement links TRBV30 to TRBJ2-1; 7 bases fit TRBD2. This CDR3 region has 16 residues. The germline V gene encodes CDR1 GTSNPN and CDR2 SVGIG (reference sequence). V dropped 2 bases and J dropped 7; count of bases not matched to a gene: 14.

Note on this clone: Other nucleotide sequences from this sample produce the same CDR3. The rearrangement links TRBV19 to TRBJ1-2; TRBD1 might be the D (6 bases). The CDR3 totals 14 residues. The ends were cut back, 3 bases at V and 5 bases at J, with 13 bases in the middle. Germline V lookup: CDR1 LNHDA, CDR2 SQIVND (reference sequence). The CDR3 loop reads CASSISGVGYGYTF. Here the CDR3 DNA reads TGTGCCAGTAGTATTTCAGGGGTCGGGTATGGCTACACCTTC.

The chain recombines TRBV4-3 with TRBJ2-1, with D perhaps matching TRBD1 (5 bases). CDR3 length: 19 amino acids. The V gene's germline CDR1 is LGHNA and CDR2 YSLEER. Deletions cut 0 bases from V and 9 bases from J, with 27 bases between. In DNA form, the CDR3 reads TGCGCCAGCAGCCAAGATCCTGGGGCTGAGACACCCTCGTATGGTGAGCAGTTCTTC. Amino acids: CASSQDPGAETPSYGEQFF.

This chain uses TRBV5-1 with TRBJ1-2; TRBD1 matches at 7 bases. Losses at the gene ends were 4 bases for V and 8 bases for J; bases not matched to a gene: 8. CDR1 SGHRS and CDR2 YFSETQ come from the germline V gene. The CDR3 is 13 residues long. CDR3 amino acids: CASSPIPTGGYTF. The CDR3 bases are TGCGCCAGCAGCCCTATCCCGACAGGGGGCTACACCTTC.

The chain carries TRBV18 and TRBJ1-5; D call uncertain. Trimming took off 5 bases at V and 3 bases at J, with 11 bases between the two ends. The CDR3 is 14 residues long. Per the germline V gene, CDR1 is KGHSH and CDR2 is LQKENI. The CDR3 loop reads CASSSSGDNQPQHF. CDR3 DNA: TGTGCCAGCTCATCGTCAGGCGACAATCAGCCCCAGCATTTT.

Regarding this clone: The germline gene is not matched at one end of the junction; a read error may be the cause. The chain combines TRBV7-7 with TRBJ1-6; no clear D. The CDR3 has 13 residues. Per the germline V gene, CDR1 is SSHAT and CDR2 is FNYEAQ (reference sequence). CDR3 sequence: CASSLFRGSPLHF. The CDR3 DNA reads as TGTGCTAGCAGCTTGTTCCGGGGTTCACCCCTCCACTTT.

The V and J genes are TRBV5-1 and TRBJ2-1, with TRBD1 matching over 11 bases. The CDR3 loop spans 15 amino acids. Germline V lookup: CDR1 SGHRS, CDR2 YFSETQ. The V gene end was trimmed by 4 bases and the J gene end by 6 bases; junction bases not matched to a gene: 6. CDR3: CASSPGTGGGNEQFF. Here the CDR3 DNA reads TGCGCCAGCAGCCCCGGGACAGGGGGAGGCAATGAGCAGTTCTTC.